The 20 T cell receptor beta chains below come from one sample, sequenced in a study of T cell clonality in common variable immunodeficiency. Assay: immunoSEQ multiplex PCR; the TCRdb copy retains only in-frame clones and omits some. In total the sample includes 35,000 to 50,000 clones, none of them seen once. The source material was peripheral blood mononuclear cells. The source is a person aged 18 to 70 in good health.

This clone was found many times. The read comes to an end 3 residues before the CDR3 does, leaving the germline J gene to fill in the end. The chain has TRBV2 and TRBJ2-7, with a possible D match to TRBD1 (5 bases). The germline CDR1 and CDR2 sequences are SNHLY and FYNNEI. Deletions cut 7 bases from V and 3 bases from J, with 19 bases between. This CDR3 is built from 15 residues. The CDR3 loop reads CASKAEKGPVYEQYF. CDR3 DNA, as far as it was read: TGTGCCAGCAAAGCCGAGAAGGGGCCAGTCTACGAG.

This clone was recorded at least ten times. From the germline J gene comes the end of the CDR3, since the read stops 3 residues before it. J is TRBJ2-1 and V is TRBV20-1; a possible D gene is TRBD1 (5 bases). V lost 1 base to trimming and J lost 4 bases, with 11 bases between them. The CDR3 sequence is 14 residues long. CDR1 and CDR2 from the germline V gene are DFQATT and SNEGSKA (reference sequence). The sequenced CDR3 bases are TGCAGTGCTAGAGGCAGGGCCACGTACAATGAG. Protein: CSARGRATYNE. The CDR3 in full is CSARGRATYNEQFF.

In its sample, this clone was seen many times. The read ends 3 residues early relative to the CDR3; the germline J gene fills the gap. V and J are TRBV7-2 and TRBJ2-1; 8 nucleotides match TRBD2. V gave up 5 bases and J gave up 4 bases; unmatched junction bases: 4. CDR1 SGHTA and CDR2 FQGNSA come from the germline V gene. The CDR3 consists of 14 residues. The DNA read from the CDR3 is TGTGCCAGCAGCCCCGGGACTAGGTACAATGAG. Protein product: CASSPGTRYNE. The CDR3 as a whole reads CASSPGTRYNEQFF.

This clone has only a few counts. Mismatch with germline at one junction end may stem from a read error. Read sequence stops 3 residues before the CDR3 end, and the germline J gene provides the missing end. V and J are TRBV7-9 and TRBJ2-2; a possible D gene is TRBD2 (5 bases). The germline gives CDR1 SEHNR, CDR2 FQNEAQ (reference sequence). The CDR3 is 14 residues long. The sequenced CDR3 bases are TGTTCCAGCAGCGCTTTGGACTCTAATGAAAAG. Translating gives CSSSALDSNEK. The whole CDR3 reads CSSSALDSNEKLFF.

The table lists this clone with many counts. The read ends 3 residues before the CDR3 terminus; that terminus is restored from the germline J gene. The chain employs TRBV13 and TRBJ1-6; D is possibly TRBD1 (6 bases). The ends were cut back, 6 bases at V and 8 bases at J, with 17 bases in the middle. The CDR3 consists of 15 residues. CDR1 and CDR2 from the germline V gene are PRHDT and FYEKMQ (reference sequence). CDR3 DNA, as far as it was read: TGTGCCAGCAGTACGACAGGAATGGGATATTCACCC. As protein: CASSTTGMGYSP. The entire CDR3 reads CASSTTGMGYSPLHF.

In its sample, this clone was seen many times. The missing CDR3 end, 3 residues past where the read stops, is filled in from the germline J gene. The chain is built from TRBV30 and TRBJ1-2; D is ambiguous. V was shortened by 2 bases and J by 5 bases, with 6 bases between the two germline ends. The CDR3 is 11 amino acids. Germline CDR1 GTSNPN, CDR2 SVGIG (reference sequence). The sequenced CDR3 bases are TGTGCCTGGAGTCCCGGGTATGGC. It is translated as CAWSPGYG. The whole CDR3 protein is CAWSPGYGYTF.

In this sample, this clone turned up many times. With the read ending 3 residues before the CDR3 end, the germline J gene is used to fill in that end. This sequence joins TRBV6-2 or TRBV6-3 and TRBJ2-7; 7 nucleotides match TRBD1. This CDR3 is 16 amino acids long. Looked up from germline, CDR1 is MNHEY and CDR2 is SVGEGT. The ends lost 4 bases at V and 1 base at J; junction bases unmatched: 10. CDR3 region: CASSSYSTGPSYEQYF. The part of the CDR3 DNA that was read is TGTGCCAGCAGTTCGTACTCGACAGGGCCTTCCTACGAG.

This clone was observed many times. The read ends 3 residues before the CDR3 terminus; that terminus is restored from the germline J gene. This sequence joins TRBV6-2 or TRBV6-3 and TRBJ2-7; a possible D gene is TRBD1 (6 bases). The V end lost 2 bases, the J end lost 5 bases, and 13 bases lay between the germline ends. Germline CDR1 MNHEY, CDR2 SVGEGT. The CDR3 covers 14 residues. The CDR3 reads CASSYQGGSNEQYF. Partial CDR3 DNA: TGTGCCAGCAGTTACCAAGGGGGTTCGAACGAG.

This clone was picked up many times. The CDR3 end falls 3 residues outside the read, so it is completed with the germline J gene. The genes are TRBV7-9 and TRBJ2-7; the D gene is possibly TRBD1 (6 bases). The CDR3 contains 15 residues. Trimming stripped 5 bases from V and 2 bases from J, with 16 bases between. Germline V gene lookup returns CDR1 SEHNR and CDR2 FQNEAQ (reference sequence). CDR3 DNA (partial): TGTGCCAGCAGCCCAGTCCGGGACACCCCCTACGAG. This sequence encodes CASSPVRDTPYE. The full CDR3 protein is CASSPVRDTPYEQYF.

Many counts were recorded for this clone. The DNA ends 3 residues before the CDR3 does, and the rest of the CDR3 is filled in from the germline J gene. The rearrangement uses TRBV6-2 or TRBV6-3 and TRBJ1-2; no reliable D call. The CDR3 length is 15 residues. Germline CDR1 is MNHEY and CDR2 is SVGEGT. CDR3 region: CASSYSWVSTRGYTF. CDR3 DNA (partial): TGTGCCAGCAGTTACAGTTGGGTCAGTACCAGGGGC.

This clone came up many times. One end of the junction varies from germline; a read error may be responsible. CDR3 bases read: TGTGCCAGCAGCTCCCGACAGGGAGGAGAAACA. This codes for CASSSRQGGET. The full CDR3 is CASSSRQGGETLFF. The chain recombines TRBV7-2 with TRBJ1-4; 7 bases are shared with TRBD1. The read ends 3 residues before the CDR3 terminus; that terminus is restored from the germline J gene. The germline V gene has CDR1 SGHTA and CDR2 FQGNSA. The CDR3 totals 14 residues.

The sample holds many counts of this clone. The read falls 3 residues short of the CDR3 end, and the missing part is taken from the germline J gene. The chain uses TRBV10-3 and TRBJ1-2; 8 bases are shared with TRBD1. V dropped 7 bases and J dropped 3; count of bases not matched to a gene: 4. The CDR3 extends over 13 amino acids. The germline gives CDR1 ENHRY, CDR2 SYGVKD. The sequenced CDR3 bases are TGTGCCATCACGACAGGGGTAGACTATGGC. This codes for CAITTGVDYG. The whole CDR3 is CAITTGVDYGYTF.

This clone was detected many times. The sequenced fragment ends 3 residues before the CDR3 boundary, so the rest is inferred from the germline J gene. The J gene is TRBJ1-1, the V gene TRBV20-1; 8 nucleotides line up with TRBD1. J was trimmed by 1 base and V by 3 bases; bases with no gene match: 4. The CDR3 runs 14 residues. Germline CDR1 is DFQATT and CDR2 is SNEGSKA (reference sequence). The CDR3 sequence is CSARGGQANTEAFF. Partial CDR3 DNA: TGCAGTGCTAGGGGGGGACAGGCGAACACTGAA.

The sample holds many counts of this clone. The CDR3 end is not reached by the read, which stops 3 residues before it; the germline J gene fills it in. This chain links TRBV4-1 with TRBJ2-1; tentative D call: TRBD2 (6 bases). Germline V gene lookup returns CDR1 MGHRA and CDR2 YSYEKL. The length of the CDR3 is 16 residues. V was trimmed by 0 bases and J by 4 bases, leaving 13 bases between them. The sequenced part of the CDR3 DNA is TGCGCCAGCAGCCAAGATGGTAGGGGAGGATACAATGAG. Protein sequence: CASSQDGRGGYNE. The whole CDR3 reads CASSQDGRGGYNEQFF.

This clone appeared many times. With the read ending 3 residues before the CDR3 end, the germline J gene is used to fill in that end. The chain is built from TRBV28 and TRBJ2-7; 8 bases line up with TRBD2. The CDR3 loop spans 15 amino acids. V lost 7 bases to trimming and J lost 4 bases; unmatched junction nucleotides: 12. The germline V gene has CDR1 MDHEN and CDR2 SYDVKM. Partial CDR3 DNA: TGTGCCAGCACGAAATTGGGGAGCGGGAGATACGAG. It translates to CASTKLGSGRYE. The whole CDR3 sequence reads CASTKLGSGRYEQYF.

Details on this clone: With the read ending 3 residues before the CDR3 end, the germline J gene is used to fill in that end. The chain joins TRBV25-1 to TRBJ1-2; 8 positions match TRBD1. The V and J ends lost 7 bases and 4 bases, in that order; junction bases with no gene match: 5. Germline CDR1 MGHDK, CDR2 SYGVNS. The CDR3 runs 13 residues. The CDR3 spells CASTRTGTYGYTF. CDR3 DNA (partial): TGTGCCAGCACTAGGACAGGGACCTATGGC.

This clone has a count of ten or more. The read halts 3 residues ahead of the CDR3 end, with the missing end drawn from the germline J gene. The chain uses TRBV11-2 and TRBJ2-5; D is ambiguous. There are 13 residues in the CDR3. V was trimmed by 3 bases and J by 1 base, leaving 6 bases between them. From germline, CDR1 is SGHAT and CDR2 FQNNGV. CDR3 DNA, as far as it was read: TGTGCCAGCAGCTTCAGATTCCAAGAGACC. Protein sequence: CASSFRFQET. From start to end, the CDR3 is CASSFRFQETQYF.

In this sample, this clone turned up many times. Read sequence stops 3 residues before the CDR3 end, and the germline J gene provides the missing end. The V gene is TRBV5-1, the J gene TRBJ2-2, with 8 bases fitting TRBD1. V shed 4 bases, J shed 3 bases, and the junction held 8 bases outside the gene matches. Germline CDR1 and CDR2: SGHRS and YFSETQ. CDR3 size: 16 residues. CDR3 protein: CASSSYRDRHTGELFF. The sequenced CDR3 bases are TGCGCCAGCAGCAGCTACCGGGACAGGCACACCGGGGAG.

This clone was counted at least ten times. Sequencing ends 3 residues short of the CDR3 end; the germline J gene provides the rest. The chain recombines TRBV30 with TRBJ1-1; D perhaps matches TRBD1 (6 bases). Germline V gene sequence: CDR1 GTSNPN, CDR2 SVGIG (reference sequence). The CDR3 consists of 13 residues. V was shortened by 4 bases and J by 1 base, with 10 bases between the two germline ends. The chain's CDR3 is CAWTGQGNTEAFF. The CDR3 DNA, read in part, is TGTGCCTGGACGGGACAAGGGAACACTGAA.

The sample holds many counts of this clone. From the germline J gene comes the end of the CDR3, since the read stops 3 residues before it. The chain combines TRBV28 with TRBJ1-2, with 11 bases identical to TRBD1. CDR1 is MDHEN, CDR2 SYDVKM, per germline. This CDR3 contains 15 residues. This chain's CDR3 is CASSLGGQGAPGYTF. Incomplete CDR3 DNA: TGTGCCAGCAGTTTAGGCGGACAGGGGGCGCCCGGC.